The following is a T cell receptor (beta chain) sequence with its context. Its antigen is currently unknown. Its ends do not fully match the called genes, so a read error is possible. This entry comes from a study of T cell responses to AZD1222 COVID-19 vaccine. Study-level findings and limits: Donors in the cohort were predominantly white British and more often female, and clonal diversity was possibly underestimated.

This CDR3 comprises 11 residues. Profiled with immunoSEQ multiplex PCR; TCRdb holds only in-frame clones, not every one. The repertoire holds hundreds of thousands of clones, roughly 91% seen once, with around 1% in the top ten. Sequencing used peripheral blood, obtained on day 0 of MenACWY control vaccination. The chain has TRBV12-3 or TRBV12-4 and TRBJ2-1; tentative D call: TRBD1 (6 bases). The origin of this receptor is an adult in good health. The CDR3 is CASSEDSIPLF. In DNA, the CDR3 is TGTGCCAGCAGTGAGGACAGCATCCCGCTCTTC.